The sequence of this TCR beta chain was determined in a study of post-analysis software for immune sequencing data. The study's findings and limits: The study found significantly lower normalized Chao1 diversity in multiple sclerosis patients than in controls.

Concerning this clonotype: The target antigen is unknown.

Sequencing libraries made from TCR beta cDNA carried unique molecular identifiers. Input of about 1 to 11 million T cells yielded about half a million cDNA molecules. TCRdb reprocessed the PCR reads via MiXCR and lists one record per CDR3 protein. The table has a few hundred thousand distinct CDR3 sequences, around 40% seen once. This sequence was found in a girl aged 5 to 17 with multiple sclerosis. The sample consisted of blood.

The CDR3 here is CSVERQGGTEAFF. CDR3 nucleotide sequence: TGCAGCGTTGAGAGGCAGGGAGGGACTGAAGCTTTCTTT. The chain is built from TRBV29-1 and TRBJ1-1; a weak D match, TRBD1 (5 bases). The germline V gene encodes CDR1 SQVTM and CDR2 ANQGSEA. Trimming cost V 3 bases and J 5 bases, with 13 bases left between them. There are 13 residues in the CDR3.